Below are 20 T cell receptor beta chains sequenced from a single sample in a study of cytomegalovirus exposure and HLA in healthy donors. PCR employed 60 Vbeta and 13 Jbeta primers. Only in-frame clones appear in the TCRdb table, and some are missing; sequencing was by immunoSEQ multiplex PCR. Among about 200,000 clones, 80% to 85% were seen once, and the ten largest hold 6.5%. What was sequenced was PBMCs. The receptor source for this set is a woman aged 50 to 65 in good health and CMV-seropositive.

The chain recombines TRBV4-1 with TRBJ2-1, with 7 bases lining up with TRBD2. Germline-derived CDR1 and CDR2 are MGHRA and YSYEKL. The CDR3 spans 14 residues. The V and J ends lost 1 base and 4 bases, in that order; junction bases with no gene match: 1. The CDR3 DNA is TGCGCCAGCAGCCAAGGCGGGGGTTACAATGAGCAGTTCTTC. It translates to CASSQGGGYNEQFF.

A word on this clone: The germline gene is not matched at one end of the junction; a read error may be the cause. The gene calls are TRBV5-4 and TRBJ2-4; 8 bases align to TRBD1. Germline lookup yields CDR1 SGHNT and CDR2 YYREEE (reference sequence). This CDR3 comprises 16 residues. This chain's CDR3 is CASSLAQGGTKNSQYF. As DNA, the CDR3 is TGTGCCAGCAGCTTGGCACAGGGGGGTACCAAAAACAGTCAGTACTTC.

Regarding this clone: Distinct nucleotide sequences in the sample also encode this CDR3. The chain employs TRBV7-2 and TRBJ1-1, with no clear D. Trimming cost V 1 base and J 1 base, with 7 bases left between them. Germline V gives CDR1 SGHTA, CDR2 FQGNSA. The CDR3 is made up of 14 amino acids. This chain's CDR3 is CASSLGPGNTEAFF. The DNA of the CDR3 is TGTGCCAGCAGCTTAGGGCCAGGGAACACTGAAGCTTTCTTT.

The chain uses TRBV14 and TRBJ2-3; TRBD2 agrees at 13 bases. Germline CDR1 and CDR2: SGHDN and FVKESK. This CDR3 is built from 15 residues. V lost 8 bases to trimming and J lost 2 bases; unmatched junction nucleotides: 4. The CDR3 loop is CASGGTSGITDTQYF. The CDR3 DNA reads TGTGCCAGCGGGGGGACTAGCGGGATCACAGATACGCAGTATTTT.

V usage is TRBV4-1 and J usage is TRBJ2-3; 7 bases agree with TRBD2. Per the germline V gene, CDR1 is MGHRA and CDR2 is YSYEKL. This CDR3 spans 15 amino acids. Trimming took 0 bases from V and 4 from J; bases not matched to a gene: 4. CDR3 sequence (DNA): TGCGCCAGCAGCCAAGACGGCGGGAGCGCAGATACGCAGTATTTT. This sequence encodes CASSQDGGSADTQYF.

The CDR3 is CASSYSPPTGVEAFF. As DNA, the CDR3 is TGTGCCAGCAGTTACTCTCCCCCTACAGGGGTTGAAGCTTTCTTT. The chain joins TRBV6-5 to TRBJ1-1; TRBD1 aligns across 7 bases. Germline CDR1 reads MNHEY; CDR2 reads SVGAGI. The CDR3 consists of 15 residues. With V trimmed by 0 bases and J by 7 bases, 8 bases remained unmatched.

The chain employs TRBV5-1 and TRBJ2-3; the match to TRBD1 covers 7 bases. The V and J ends lost 4 bases and 4 bases, in that order; junction bases with no gene match: 12. Germline assignment: CDR1 SGHRS and CDR2 YFSETQ. The length of the CDR3 is 16 residues. CDR3 bases: TGCGCCAGCAGCCCGGGACAGCCCGGCGGCGCAGATACGCAGTATTTT. It encodes CASSPGQPGGADTQYF.

There are a few counts of this clone. The rearrangement uses TRBV28 and TRBJ1-5; TRBD1 matches at 8 bases. Trimming took 6 bases from V and 6 from J; bases not matched to a gene: 10. The CDR3 runs to 15 residues. CDR1 is MDHEN and CDR2 is SYDVKM in the germline V gene. CDR3 region: CASSRRQGLGQPQHF. The CDR3 DNA reads as TGTGCCAGCAGCCGTCGACAGGGGTTGGGTCAGCCCCAGCATTTT.

The gene calls are TRBV19 and TRBJ2-2, with D possibly TRBD1 on 6 matching bases. V lost 3 bases and J lost 8, with 10 bases in between. The CDR3 length is 13 residues. Germline values: CDR1 LNHDA, CDR2 SQIVND (reference sequence). CDR3 amino acids: CASSMNRDGELFF. The CDR3 DNA reads as TGTGCCAGTAGTATGAACAGGGATGGGGAGCTGTTTTTT.

The V and J genes are TRBV18 and TRBJ2-3; tentative D call: TRBD1 (6 bases). This CDR3 has 13 residues. V lost 6 bases to trimming and J lost 1 base, with 8 bases between them. Per germline, CDR1 KGHSH and CDR2 LQKENI. The CDR3 loop is CASSRQGTDTQYF. The DNA for the CDR3 is TGTGCCAGCTCCCGACAGGGCACAGATACGCAGTATTTT.

This clone was found a few times. This sequence joins TRBV7-2 and TRBJ2-1; a weak D match, TRBD1 (6 bases). This CDR3 has 12 residues. V dropped 6 bases and J dropped 4 bases, with 7 bases sitting between them. Germline V gene lookup returns CDR1 SGHTA and CDR2 FQGNSA. CDR3 nucleotide sequence: TGTGCCAGCAGACAGGGTTACAATGAGCAGTTCTTC. Protein: CASRQGYNEQFF.

The chain uses TRBV4-3 and TRBJ2-7; TRBD2 might be the D (5 bases). The CDR3 runs 15 residues. Germline lookup yields CDR1 LGHNA and CDR2 YSLEER. The V end lost 0 bases, the J end lost 2 bases, and 11 bases lay between the germline ends. The CDR3 reads CASSQDGAGPYEQYF. Here the CDR3 DNA reads TGCGCCAGCAGCCAAGATGGCGCGGGCCCCTACGAGCAGTACTTC.

The chain carries TRBV28 and TRBJ2-2; 8 bases fit TRBD1. V shed 5 bases and J 5 bases; nucleotides not matched to a gene: 10. This CDR3 is 16 amino acids long. Germline assignment: CDR1 MDHEN and CDR2 SYDVKM. The CDR3 DNA sequence: TGTGCCAGCAGTCCGCGGACAGGGACGGGGACCGGGGAGCTGTTTTTT. Residues: CASSPRTGTGTGELFF.

The chain combines TRBV29-1 with TRBJ2-3, with TRBD2 matching over 7 bases. Germline CDR1 is SQVTM and CDR2 is ANQGSEA. The CDR3 totals 14 residues. CDR3 amino acids: CSSGTMIGTDTQYF. The CDR3 coding sequence is TGCAGTTCCGGGACTATGATTGGGACAGATACGCAGTATTTT.

This clone was observed once. The V call is TRBV6-5, the J call TRBJ2-3, with D uncertain. Germline loops: CDR1 MNHEY, CDR2 SVGAGI. V was cut by 2 bases and J by 4 bases, with 10 bases left in between. The CDR3 has 14 amino acids. CDR3 coding DNA: TGTGCCAGCAGTTACGAAGCTTATCCAGATACGCAGTATTTT. Translating it yields CASSYEAYPDTQYF.

This chain links TRBV28 with TRBJ2-3; TRBD2 might be the D (6 bases). V lost 6 bases and J lost 2, with 15 bases in between. From germline, CDR1 is MDHEN and CDR2 SYDVKM. The CDR3 covers 15 residues. Written as DNA, the CDR3 is TGTGCCAGCAGGGGGGTTCGCGGGGTCACAGATACGCAGTATTTT. This encodes CASRGVRGVTDTQYF.

The J gene is TRBJ1-1, the V gene TRBV28, with 8 bases lining up with TRBD1. V dropped 6 bases and J dropped 4; count of bases not matched to a gene: 10. The CDR3 length is 15 residues. Germline assignment: CDR1 MDHEN and CDR2 SYDVKM. The CDR3 here is CASSSGGRAGTEAFF. CDR3 nucleotides: TGTGCCAGCAGCTCAGGGGGCCGGGCTGGCACTGAAGCTTTCTTT. Based on the CDR3 plus reference TRBV28 and TRBJ1-1, the full variable domain is DVKVTQSSRYLVKRTGEKVFLECVQDMDHENMFWYRQDPGLGLRLIYFSYDVKMKEKGDIPEGYSVSREKKERFSLILESASTNQTSMYLCASSSGGRAGTEAFFGQGTRLTVV.

This chain connects TRBV28 to TRBJ2-3, with 7 bases matching TRBD2. Germline CDR1 is MDHEN and CDR2 is SYDVKM. The CDR3 runs to 15 residues. V shed 5 bases and J 3 bases; nucleotides not matched to a gene: 8. This chain's CDR3 is CASSPSGEKTDTQYF. Here the CDR3 DNA reads TGTGCCAGCAGTCCCAGCGGGGAAAAGACAGATACGCAGTATTTT.

The chain employs TRBV10-2 and TRBJ1-2; possibly TRBD1 for D (6 bases). The CDR3 consists of 12 residues. V was trimmed by 8 bases and J by 4 bases, leaving 11 bases between them. Germline values: CDR1 WSHSY, CDR2 SAAADI. CDR3 residues: CASLDRLYGYTF. CDR3 DNA sequence: TGCGCCAGCCTTGACAGGCTCTATGGCTACACCTTC.

The rearrangement links TRBV27 to TRBJ2-3; 11 nucleotides match TRBD1. Trimming removed 8 bases from V and 4 bases from J; junction bases left unmatched: 11. This CDR3 comprises 16 residues. Germline CDR1 reads MNHEY; CDR2 reads SMNVEV (reference sequence). The CDR3 spells CASGLGGTGGADTQYF. DNA for the CDR3: TGTGCCAGCGGACTTGGCGGGACAGGGGGGGCAGATACGCAGTATTTT.